This TCR beta chain was observed in a study of T cell changes during pregnancy in multiple sclerosis. Trimming shortened V by 3 bases and J by 5 bases, and 13 bases separated the two germline ends. CDR1 is SGHAT, CDR2 FQNNGV, per germline. The length of the CDR3 is 15 residues. Sequencing used immunoSEQ multiplex PCR; TCRdb keeps in-frame clones, though not all of them. The sample includes about 30,000 clones, approximately 94% of them seen just once. This chain uses TRBV11-2 with TRBJ2-2, with D tentatively TRBD2 (6 bases). Source: CD4+ T cells from peripheral blood mononuclear cells, taken after pregnancy. This clonotype was obtained from a female donor with multiple sclerosis, enrolled in a pregnancy study. Here the CDR3 DNA reads TGTGCCAGCAGCTTGCTTAGGGGAGGAACCGGGGAGCTGTTTTTT. Its protein product is CASSLLRGGTGELFF.